This T cell receptor beta chain was recorded in a study of Ad26.COV2.S vaccination and SARS-CoV-2 variants. CDR1 and CDR2 (germline): MNHNY, SVGAGI (reference sequence). Trimming took off 5 bases at V and 10 bases at J, with 9 bases between the two ends. CDR3 length: 11 amino acids. Treatment: roughly 18 received Ad26.COV2.S at low or high dose, single or two shots; about 5 received placebo; per-sample allocation not given. Vaccine and placebo recipients were sampled on day 63 after the first injection. In regard to this clone: Its specificity is not known.

Study results and caveats: Vaccine and placebo groups showed comparable non-spike TCR breadth. Post-vaccination breadth of spike-specific CD8+ and CD4+ T cell responses was reportedly substantial.

The table came from immunoSEQ multiplex PCR; TCRdb's copy has only in-frame clones and leaves some out. The table includes approximately 360,000 clones, roughly 85% detected once. The receptor's source is a person between 18 and 65 years old who received the Ad26.COV2.S COVID-19 vaccine or a placebo. The chain is built from TRBV6-6 and TRBJ2-1, with D uncertain. Specimen: peripheral blood, collected in a trial of Ad26.COV2.S vaccine versus placebo. The CDR3 reads CASSRLNEQFF. The CDR3, as DNA: TGTGCCAGCAGTCGTCTCAACGAGCAGTTCTTC.